This record looks at one TCR beta chain sequence and its context. Its antigen is undetermined. The data were taken from a study of OX40 agonist ivuxolimab in advanced cancers. CDR3 length: 14 residues. The V gene lost 3 bases and the J gene lost 4 bases, with 9 bases spanning the gap. The germline V gene has CDR1 SGHNT and CDR2 YENEEA. Patients with autoimmune history or systemic immunosuppression were excluded. Profiled with immunoSEQ multiplex PCR; TCRdb holds only in-frame clones, not every one. The data hold some 64,000 clones, with 70% to 90% observed a single time. The study, taken as a whole, reports: The study found that CD8+ T cells averaged more expanded clones than CD4+.

The rearrangement links TRBV11-3 to TRBJ2-2; D may be TRBD1 or TRBD2 (6 bases each). The source was CD4+ or CD8+ T cells sorted from blood, collected in a trial of the OX40 agonist ivuxolimab. The receptor was derived from an adult with an advanced solid tumor such as melanoma, head and neck, liver or kidney cancer. In nucleotides, the CDR3 is TGTGCCAGCAGCTTGGGGGGCGGCACCGGGGAGCTGTTTTTT. This sequence encodes CASSLGGGTGELFF. Variable domain in full (rest from reference TRBV11-3 and TRBJ2-2): EAGVVQSPRYKIIEKKQPVAFWCNPISGHNTLYWYLQNLGQGPELLIRYENEEAVDDSQLPKDRFSAERLKGVDSTLKIQPAELGDSAVYLCASSLGGGTGELFFGEGSRLTVL.